The T cell receptor (beta chain) under discussion was sequenced for a study of T cells after yellow fever vaccination (dated by TCRdb to between 2018 and 2020). In terms of the full investigation: The SMART-Seq v4 Ultra Low Input RNA kit was used to prepare libraries from fractions with low cell numbers. Two healthy male donors, one aged 18 to 30 and one aged 30 to 40 years, made up the cohort. Blood was collected at multiple timepoints before and after primary and secondary immunization, and bulk PBMC replicates and cell subsets were isolated. To follow T-cell clones before and after both primary and booster YFV17D yellow fever vaccination, bulk TCR alpha and beta repertoires underwent longitudinal sequencing. What the research found in general, with its limitations: Most clones expanded after primary vaccination were re-detected after the booster (just under 97% of CD4 and approximately 89% of CD8), suggesting broad memory maintenance. Because only a couple of donors were included in the study, the extent to which the findings can be generalized is limited. A small fraction of clonotypes appeared in both the CD4 and CD8 compartments, likely as a result of convergent recombination. Computational filtering was required because FACS-sorted repertoires could contain abundant contaminating clonotypes from the bulk population. The secondary T-cell response was found to be weaker but faster than the primary response, with a peak reached on day 5 rather than on day 15.

This specimen's treatment or condition label, interpreted: live attenuated yellow fever vaccine strain. PBMCs were isolated from peripheral blood using a standard Ficoll-Paque protocol. Dynabeads CD4 and CD8 positive selection kits were used to isolate CD4 and CD8 T-cell fractions. RNA was extracted with TriZol from bulk PBMCs, CD4 and CD8 fractions, and dextramer-positive and dextramer-negative fractions. Note on this clonotype: Its antigen is still unknown. Base qualities are not at hand, and no much larger clone is one base apart.

The sequencer was an Illumina NovaSeq 6000. TCR cDNA was made using 5'RACE template switching, a step that added a universal primer site and unique molecular identifiers. Priming for cDNA synthesis came from both the TCR alpha and TCR beta constant segments. Library amplification used two PCR steps, and the second PCR step added sample barcodes and sequencing adapters. Sequencing of libraries was performed on Illumina HiSeq 2500 (2x100 bp) or NovaSeq (2x150 bp). On the authors' methods: Demultiplexing of reads and collapsing into UMI consensus sequences were performed with MIGEC, and V(D)J alignment was carried out with MiXCR. Vaccine-responding clonotypes were defined with edgeR using replicate PBMC samples, requiring FDR below 0.01 and a log2 fold change above 5 up to day 15. Each bulk clonotype received a CD4 or CD8 identity based on whether the sequenced CD4 or CD8 repertoire contained that clonotype at higher abundance. The public reads were reanalyzed by TCRdb: fastp trimming at Q25, MiXCR alignment, in-frame beta chains only. Every distinct CDR3 protein forms one entry, paired with its most common genes and DNA. None of the V and J calls come from the authors' own analysis; TCRdb made them. Recorded for this sample are hundreds of thousands of distinct CDR3 sequences; around 12% of them occurred a single time. Approximately 3.4% of the sample comes from the top ten.

Trimming at the junction amounts to 8 bases on V and 6 bases on J, and the germline ends lie 16 bases apart. The germline V gene (reference sequence) sets CDR1 to SGHAT and CDR2 to FQDESV. Counted from cysteine to phenylalanine, this CDR3 has 13 amino acids. Just the 39-base CDR3 DNA is kept, in frame starting at base 1. This sample comprised CD4+ T cells sorted from PBMCs, obtained 15 days after the yellow fever booster vaccination. The V and J genes are TRBV11-1 and TRBJ1-1; a tentative D match to TRBD1 spans 6 bases. The source of this sequence is a man in his late teens or twenties who received the YFV17D yellow fever vaccine. The CDR3 here reads CASPPTGNPEAFF. The bases read TGTGCCAGCCCCCCCACAGGGAATCCTGAAGCTTTCTTT.